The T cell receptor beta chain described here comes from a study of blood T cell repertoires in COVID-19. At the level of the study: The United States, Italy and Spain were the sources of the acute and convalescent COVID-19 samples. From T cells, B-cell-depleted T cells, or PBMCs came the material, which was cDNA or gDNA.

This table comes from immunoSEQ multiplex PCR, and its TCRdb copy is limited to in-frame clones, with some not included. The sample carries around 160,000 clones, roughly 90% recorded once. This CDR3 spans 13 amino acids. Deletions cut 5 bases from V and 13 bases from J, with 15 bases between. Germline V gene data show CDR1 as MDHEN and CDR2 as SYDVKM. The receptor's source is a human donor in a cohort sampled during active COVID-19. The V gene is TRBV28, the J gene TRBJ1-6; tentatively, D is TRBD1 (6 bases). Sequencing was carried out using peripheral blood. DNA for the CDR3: TGTGCCAGCAGTACCACAGGGTTTCCGCCCCTCCACTTT. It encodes CASSTTGFPPLHF.